Described below is a single TCR beta chain sequence and its context. Its antigen remains unidentified. Assay used: immunoSEQ multiplex PCR; TCRdb lists only in-frame clones, some missing. The table lists 25,000 to 30,000 clones, 74% of them singletons. This sample stems from a study of CD4 T cells in relation to SARS-CoV-2 and coronaviruses. Study-level information: TCR beta CDR3s were sequenced after 10-day antigen culture of PBMCs. The HLA restriction of the shared crossreactive spike epitopes was mapped.

Before the COVID-19 pandemic, during about 2011-2019, CD4+ T cells were taken from unexposed donors. After ten to eleven days of culture, CD4+ T cells were isolated. CDR1 and CDR2 (germline): LNHDA, SQIVND (reference sequence). The CDR3 is made up of 16 amino acids. Trimming cost V 6 bases and J 4 bases; bases outside gene matches: 13. This receptor was taken from a human donor in good health. Sequencing input: CD4+ T cells from PBMCs, cultured in vitro. The chain links TRBV19 to TRBJ2-7; 9 positions agree with TRBD2. The CDR3 DNA reads as TGTGCCAGTAGCCACGTCCCCGGGACTAGCAAATACGAGCAGTACTTC. It specifies CASSHVPGTSKYEQYF.